This T cell receptor (beta chain) was profiled in a study of naive and memory T cell subsets. Germline CDR1 and CDR2: SGHTA and FQGNSA. V was pared by 3 bases and J by 4 bases, with 17 bases of the junction left unmatched. This CDR3 is 19 amino acids long. Four PCR rounds used nested alpha and beta constant region primers plus the SP2 primer. TCRdb reprocessed the 5' RACE reads with MiXCR, giving one entry per CDR3 protein. The sample lists fewer than 40,000 distinct CDR3 sequences, 16% seen once, with roughly 2.5% in the top ten. This clonotype was seen a few times. A UMI-containing oligonucleotide was joined by 3' ligation to the TCR cDNA template.

The V call is TRBV7-2, the J call TRBJ2-2; 7 positions agree with TRBD2. The source of this sequence is a female donor in good health. The CDR3 region has the DNA TGTGCCAGCAGCTTCCAAAGAGGAGCGGGGTACAGTATCACCGGGGAGCTGTTTTTT. As protein: CASSFQRGAGYSITGELFF.